The entry below describes one T cell receptor (beta chain). Its antigen remains unidentified. Per-nucleotide qualities are absent, and no much larger clonotype sits a single base away. This specimen comes from a study of post-analysis software for immune sequencing data (dated by TCRdb to between 2014 and 2017). For context, the study as a whole: The recorded disease courses included relapsing-remitting, secondary progressive and progressive-relapsing multiple sclerosis, and some patients had no subtype annotation. The multiple sclerosis patient repertoires were compared with approximately 11 previously published healthy control repertoires from donors aged roughly 6 to 27 years. A subset of samples was prepared in parallel using single-end sample barcoding, then pooled and co-amplified after Illumina adapter ligation. The research as a whole found: Patients showed significantly higher frequencies than controls for a handful of TRBV segments, among them TRBV5-6, TRBV5-1 and TRBV20-1. Strong co-clustering of samples prepared in the same batch was shown by direct clustering with F measure, prompting a batch-effect correction. Multiple sclerosis patients had significantly lower normalized Chao1 diversity than controls, a result that suggests substantial peripheral T-cell clonal expansion. The multiple sclerosis patient group was slightly younger than the control group.

To demonstrate the VDJtools post-analysis software, TCR beta repertoires were profiled from the peripheral blood of some 12 young patients with multiple sclerosis. The patients with multiple sclerosis were children and adolescents between roughly 6 and 15 years of age. Reading the germline V gene (reference sequence) gives CDR1 SEHNR and CDR2 FQNEAQ. V loses 2 bases at its end and J loses 8 bases; junction bases beyond the gene matches: 11. The CDR3 contains 15 residues, cysteine and phenylalanine counted. The CDR3 DNA has 45 bases and is translated from base 1. The method behind the library was PCR. Sequencing instrument: Illumina HiSeq 2500. To reduce PCR and sequencing biases, unique molecular identifiers were built into the TCR beta cDNA libraries. Per 1 to 10 million input T cells, approximately 500,000 cDNA molecules were obtained, such that each molecule approximated one T cell. The same protocol used for the earlier healthy control dataset was applied to prepare and sequence the patient libraries. Samples belonging to the same batch were prepared together, multiplexed and sequenced on a shared HiSeq lane. The source study handled its data this way. MIGEC handled the raw barcoded reads, throwing out single-read molecular identifier groups before consensus assembly and CDR3 extraction. Clonotype tables were post-analysed with VDJtools, normalizing diversity by down-sampling all datasets to the smallest sample size. Repertoire overlap clustering matched CDR3 amino acid but not nucleotide sequences to correct batch-related cross-sample contamination. TCRdb handled the public reads itself, with Q25 trimming in fastp and clone calling in MiXCR, and kept productive beta chains. One record per CDR3 amino acid sequence lists the most common genes and DNA. It is TCRdb's table, rather than the study itself, that gives the V and J calls and clone size. The sample has approximately 730,000 distinct CDR3 sequences on record, under 60% of them singletons. The ten top clones hold over 4.5% of the sample.

Sequenced sample: blood. The chain couples TRBV7-9 to TRBJ1-2, with 7 middle bases fitting TRBD1. This receptor was obtained from a girl under 18 with multiple sclerosis. DNA sequence: TGTGCCAGCAGCTTACTAGACAGGGCGTTCGAAGGCTACACCTTC. Its translation reads: CASSLLDRAFEGYTF.